These 3 T cell receptor beta chains were all obtained from the same sample, sequenced in a study of blood T cell repertoires in COVID-19. Sequenced by immunoSEQ multiplex PCR; TCRdb stores in-frame clones only, minus some. The sample contains a few hundred thousand clones, 89% of which appear only once. Source material: peripheral blood. All receptors derive from a woman between 55 and 75 years old with acute or convalescent COVID-19.

The CDR3 DNA reads as TGTGCCAGCAGCTTAGAGACCAGGGGGAATACGCAGTATTTT. This codes for CASSLETRGNTQYF. The chain uses TRBV7-2 and TRBJ2-3, with TRBD1 identical over 7 bases. The germline CDR1 and CDR2 sequences are SGHTA and FQGNSA. With V trimmed by 1 base and J by 7 bases, 5 bases remained unmatched. The CDR3 loop spans 14 amino acids.

J is TRBJ1-4 and V is TRBV7-9; TRBD1 agrees at 9 bases. Trimming cost V 3 bases and J 2 bases; bases outside gene matches: 4. The germline gives CDR1 SEHNR, CDR2 FQNEAQ (reference sequence). The CDR3 has 16 amino acids. CDR3 region: CASSFGTGNTNEKLFF. For the CDR3, the DNA is TGTGCCAGCAGCTTCGGGACAGGGAATACTAATGAAAAACTGTTTTTT.

This chain joins TRBV5-1 and TRBJ2-2; no reliable D call. CDR1 and CDR2 (germline): SGHRS, YFSETQ. The CDR3 is made up of 13 amino acids. Trimming removed 1 base from V and 4 bases from J, with 5 bases in between. The CDR3 DNA follows: TGCGCCAGCAGCTTGTACATCACCGGGGAGCTGTTTTTT. This gives the protein CASSLYITGELFF.